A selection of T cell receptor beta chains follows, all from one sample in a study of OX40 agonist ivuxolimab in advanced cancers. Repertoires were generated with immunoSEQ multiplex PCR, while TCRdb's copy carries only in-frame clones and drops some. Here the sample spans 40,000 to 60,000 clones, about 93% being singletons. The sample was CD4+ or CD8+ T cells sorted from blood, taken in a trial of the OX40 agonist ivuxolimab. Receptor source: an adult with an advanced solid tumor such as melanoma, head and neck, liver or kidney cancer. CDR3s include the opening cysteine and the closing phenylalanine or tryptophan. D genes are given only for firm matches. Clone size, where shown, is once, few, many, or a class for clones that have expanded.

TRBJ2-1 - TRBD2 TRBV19 TGTGCCAGTAGTCATACGGCTAGCGGCAATGAGCAGTTCTTC CASSHTASGNEQFF
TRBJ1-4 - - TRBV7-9 TGTGCCAGCAGCCCGTGGTGGGGTTCGGACGAACGGAATGAAAAACTGTTTTTT CASSPWWGSDERNEKLFF
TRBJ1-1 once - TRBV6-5 TGTGCCAGCAGTAAACAGGGTTCGAACACTGAAGCTTTCTTT CASSKQGSNTEAFF
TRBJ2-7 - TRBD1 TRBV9 TGTGCCAGCAGCCCAAGGGACAGGCCCTACGAGCAGTACTTC CASSPRDRPYEQYF
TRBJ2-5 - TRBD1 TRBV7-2 TGTGCCAGCAGCCCATCCGGGACAGGGAACACCCAGTACTTC CASSPSGTGNTQYF
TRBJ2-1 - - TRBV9 TGTGCCAGCAGCACGTCGGACACCTACAATGAGCAGTTCTTC CASSTSDTYNEQFF
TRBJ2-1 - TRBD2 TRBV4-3 TGCGCCAGCAGCCAAGAGACGCTAGCGGGAGGTGCAGGGGTGGAGCAGTTCTTC CASSQETLAGGAGVEQFF
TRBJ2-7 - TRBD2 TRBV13 TGTGCCAGCAGCCTAGCGGGGGGTGGCTACGAGCAGTACTTC CASSLAGGGYEQYF
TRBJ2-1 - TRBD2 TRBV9 TGTGCCAGCAGCCCCAGCGGGGGACCTTACTACAATGAGCAGTTCTTC CASSPSGGPYYNEQFF
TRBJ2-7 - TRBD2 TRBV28 TGTGCCAGCAGTCCTTTGACTAGCGGAACCTCCTACGAGCAGTACTTC CASSPLTSGTSYEQYF
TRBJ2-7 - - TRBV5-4 TGTGCCAGCAGCTACGGGAGCTCCTACGAGCAGTACTTC CASSYGSSYEQYF
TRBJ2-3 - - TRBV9 TGTGCCAGCAGCGCCGATGGGACTCCGGGAGATACGCAGTATTTT CASSADGTPGDTQYF
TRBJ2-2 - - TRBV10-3 TGTGCTATCGGGGTGAAGCACTTCAACACCGGGGAGCTGTTTTTT CAIGVKHFNTGELFF
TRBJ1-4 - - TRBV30 TGTGCCTGGAGAGCCGTTGGGGCGGGTTGTACTAATGAAAAACTGTTTTTT CAWRAVGAGCTNEKLFF
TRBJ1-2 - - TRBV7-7 TGTGCCAGCAGGGCTTACGGGGTCCGGGGCTACACCTTC CASRAYGVRGYTF
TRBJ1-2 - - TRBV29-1 TGCAGCGTTGGGGGTGGCTATGGCTACACCTTC CSVGGGYGYTF
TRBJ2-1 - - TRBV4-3 TGCGCCAGCAGCCAAGAAAGAGGGAGTGCCTACAATGAGCAGTTCTTC CASSQERGSAYNEQFF
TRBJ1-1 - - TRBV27 TGTGCCAGCAGTTTATCGCGCGGTAACACTGAAGCTTTCTTT CASSLSRGNTEAFF